A selection of T cell receptor beta chains follows, all from one sample in a study of blood T cells in healthy people across ages. TCRdb recomputed calls from the 5' RACE reads with MiXCR, one row per CDR3 protein. The sample consists of over 950,000 distinct CDR3 sequences, just over 50% of them appearing once. Sequencing was performed on blood. The source of these receptors is an older woman in good health. CDR3s include the opening cysteine and the closing phenylalanine or tryptophan. A D gene is named only where the DNA matches it firmly. Some rows mark clone size as missing; the rest say once, few, many or name a class of expanded clone.

len,abundance,v_gene,d_gene,j_gene,CDR3aa,CDR3nt
14,.,TRBV20-1,TRBD1,TRBJ1-2,CSAMGTASYDGYTF,TGCAGTGCTATGGGGACAGCCAGTTATGATGGCTACACCTTC
14,few,TRBV27,TRBD1,TRBJ1-1,CASSAQGANTEAFF,TGTGCCAGCAGTGCGCAGGGGGCCAACACTGAAGCTTTCTTT
16,few,TRBV9,TRBD2,TRBJ2-3,CASSVDSGTSTDTQYF,TGTGCCAGCAGCGTAGACAGCGGGACTAGCACAGATACGCAGTATTTT
12,few,TRBV28,.,TRBJ1-2,CASSLFSREVTF,TGTGCCAGCAGTTTATTCTCCAGGGAGGTCACCTTC
17,.,TRBV5-1,TRBD1,TRBJ2-7,CASSVFAGTGGTYEQYF,TGCGCCAGCAGCGTATTTGCCGGGACAGGGGGGACCTACGAGCAGTACTTC
15,few,TRBV4-1,TRBD2,TRBJ2-5,CASSRQTSGRETQYF,TGCGCCAGCAGCCGCCAGACTAGCGGGAGAGAGACCCAGTACTTC
14,few,TRBV6-6,TRBD2,TRBJ2-7,CASEAGGSSYEQYF,TGTGCCAGCGAAGCGGGAGGCAGCTCCTACGAGCAGTACTTC
13,.,TRBV12-3/TRBV12-4,.,TRBJ2-2,CASRGKSTGELFF,TGTGCCAGCCGGGGAAAAAGTACCGGGGAGCTGTTTTTT
16,.,TRBV27,TRBD2,TRBJ2-7,CASSLGTSGSINEQYF,TGTGCCAGCAGTTTAGGGACTAGCGGGAGTATCAACGAGCAGTACTTC
16,.,TRBV11-2,TRBD2,TRBJ2-2,CASSPRGGVNTGELFF,TGTGCCAGCAGCCCCCGGGGGGGAGTGAACACCGGGGAGCTGTTTTTT
13,.,TRBV3-1,.,TRBJ1-2,CASSQEGAYGYTF,TGTGCCAGCAGCCAAGAGGGGGCGTATGGCTACACCTTC
13,.,TRBV2,TRBD1,TRBJ1-2,CASNPQGAGGYTF,TGTGCCAGCAACCCCCAGGGGGCAGGAGGCTACACCTTC
12,.,TRBV20-1,.,TRBJ2-4,CSEGGVQNIQYF,TGCAGTGAGGGGGGTGTACAAAACATTCAGTACTTC
15,.,TRBV7-9,.,TRBJ1-4,CASSPRQGRGEKLFF,TGTGCCAGCAGTCCTCGTCAGGGGAGAGGTGAAAAACTGTTTTTT
14,.,TRBV12-3/TRBV12-4,TRBD1,TRBJ1-2,CASRQGTGGVGYTF,TGTGCCAGCAGACAAGGGACAGGGGGGGTTGGCTACACCTTC
14,.,TRBV5-1,TRBD1,TRBJ2-1,CASSLQGAHDEQFF,TGCGCCAGCAGCCTACAGGGGGCGCATGATGAGCAGTTCTTC
11,.,TRBV4-3,.,TRBJ1-3,CASSSGDTIYF,TGCGCCAGCAGTAGCGGGGACACCATATATTTT
16,few,TRBV7-9,TRBD1,TRBJ1-5,CASSSIGPTGHQPQHF,TGTGCCAGCAGCTCCATCGGCCCGACAGGGCACCAGCCCCAGCATTTT
13,few,TRBV20-1,TRBD1,TRBJ2-5,CSATYRGQETQYF,TGCAGTGCTACCTACAGGGGTCAAGAGACCCAGTACTTC
15,.,TRBV4-2,TRBD2,TRBJ2-1,CASSRFASGNNEQFF,TGTGCCAGCAGCCGGTTCGCTAGCGGGAATAATGAGCAGTTCTTC